This TCR beta chain was obtained from a study of radiation and T cells in renal cell carcinoma. The overall study: Nephrectomy followed 15 Gy stereotactic body radiation by 4 weeks.

Sample time point: baseline pretreatment blood. The treatment denotes: 15 Gy SBRT to primary tumor, nephrectomy 4 weeks later. The protocol was immunoSEQ multiplex PCR, while the TCRdb copy is restricted to in-frame clones and leaves out a portion. This sample has about 130,000 clones, with approximately 91% found just once. The germline gives CDR1 LNHNV, CDR2 YYDKDF (reference sequence). The CDR3 runs 15 residues. Trimming removed 2 bases at V and 3 bases at J, with 11 bases between. This clonotype originated in a woman in her 50s with renal cell carcinoma. The sequencing here drew on blood, taken from a patient whose treatment included radiotherapy and nephrectomy. The chain links TRBV15 to TRBJ1-3; D is uncertain. CDR3 nucleotides: TGTGCCACCAGCAGACGGGGTGTGAGTGGAAACACCATATATTTT. Its translation: CATSRRGVSGNTIYF. The whole variable domain, filled in from reference TRBV15 and TRBJ1-3, reads DAMVIQNPRYQVTQFGKPVTLSCSQTLNHNVMYWYQQKSSQAPKLLFHYYDKDFNNEADTPDNFQSRRPNTSFCFLDIRSPGLGDTAMYLCATSRRGVSGNTIYFGEGSWLTVV.